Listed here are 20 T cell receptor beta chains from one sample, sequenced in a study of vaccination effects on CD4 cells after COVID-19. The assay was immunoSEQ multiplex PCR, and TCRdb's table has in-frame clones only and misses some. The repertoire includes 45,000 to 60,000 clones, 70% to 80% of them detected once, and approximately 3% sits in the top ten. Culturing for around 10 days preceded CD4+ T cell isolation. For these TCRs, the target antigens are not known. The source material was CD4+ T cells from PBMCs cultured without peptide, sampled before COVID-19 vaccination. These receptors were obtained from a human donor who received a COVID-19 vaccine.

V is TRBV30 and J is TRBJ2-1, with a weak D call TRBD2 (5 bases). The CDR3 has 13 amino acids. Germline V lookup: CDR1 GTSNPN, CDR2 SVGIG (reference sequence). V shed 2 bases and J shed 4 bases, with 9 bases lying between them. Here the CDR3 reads CAWSRLSYNEQFF. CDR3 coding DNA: TGTGCCTGGAGTCGACTATCTTACAATGAGCAGTTCTTC.

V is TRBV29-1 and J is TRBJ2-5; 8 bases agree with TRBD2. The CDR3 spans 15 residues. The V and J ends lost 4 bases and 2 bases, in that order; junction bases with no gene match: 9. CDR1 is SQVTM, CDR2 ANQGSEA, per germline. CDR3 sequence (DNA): TGCAGCGTTGGCTTGGCGGGGGGCCCTCAAGAGACCCAGTACTTC. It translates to CSVGLAGGPQETQYF.

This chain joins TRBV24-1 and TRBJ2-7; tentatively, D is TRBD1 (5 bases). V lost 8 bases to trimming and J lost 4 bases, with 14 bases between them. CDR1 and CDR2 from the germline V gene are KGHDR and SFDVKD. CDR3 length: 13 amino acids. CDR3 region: CATTNTGTYEQYV. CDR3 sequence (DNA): TGTGCCACCACAAATACAGGTACGTACGAGCAGTACGTC.

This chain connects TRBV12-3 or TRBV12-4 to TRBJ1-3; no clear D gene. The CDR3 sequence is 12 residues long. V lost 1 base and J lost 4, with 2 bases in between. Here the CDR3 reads CASSLDGNTIYF. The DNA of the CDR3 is TGTGCCAGCAGTTTAGACGGAAACACCATATATTTT.

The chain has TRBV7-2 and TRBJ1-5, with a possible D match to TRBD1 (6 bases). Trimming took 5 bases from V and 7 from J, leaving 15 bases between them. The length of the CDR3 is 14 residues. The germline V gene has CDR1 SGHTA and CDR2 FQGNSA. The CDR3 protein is CASSHTAGEQPQHF. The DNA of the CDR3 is TGTGCCAGCAGCCACACGGCAGGGGAACAGCCCCAGCATTTT.

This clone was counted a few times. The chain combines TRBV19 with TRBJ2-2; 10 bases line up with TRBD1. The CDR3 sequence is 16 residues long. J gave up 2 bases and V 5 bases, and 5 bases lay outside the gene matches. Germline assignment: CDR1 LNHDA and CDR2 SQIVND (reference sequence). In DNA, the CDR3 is TGTGCCAGTAGTCTTGGGACAGGGGATAACACCGGGGAGCTGTTTTTT. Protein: CASSLGTGDNTGELFF. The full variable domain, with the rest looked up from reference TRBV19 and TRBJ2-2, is DGGITQSPKYLFRKEGQNVTLSCEQNLNHDAMYWYRQDPGQGLRLIYYSQIVNDFQKGDIAEGYSVSREKKESFPLTVTSAQKNPTAFYLCASSLGTGDNTGELFFGEGSRLTVL.

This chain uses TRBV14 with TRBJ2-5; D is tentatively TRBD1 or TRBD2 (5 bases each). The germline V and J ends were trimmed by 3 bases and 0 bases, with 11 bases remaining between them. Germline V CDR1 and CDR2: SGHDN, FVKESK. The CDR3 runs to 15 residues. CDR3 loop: CASSQGTAYQETQYF. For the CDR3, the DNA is TGTGCCAGCAGCCAGGGGACCGCGTACCAAGAGACCCAGTACTTC.

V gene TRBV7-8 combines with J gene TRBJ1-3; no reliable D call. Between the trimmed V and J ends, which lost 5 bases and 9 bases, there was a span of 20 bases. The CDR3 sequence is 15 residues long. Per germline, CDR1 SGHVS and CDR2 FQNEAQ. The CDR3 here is CASSLGEASRTTIYF. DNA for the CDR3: TGTGCCAGCAGCCTCGGGGAAGCATCTAGGACCACCATATATTTT.

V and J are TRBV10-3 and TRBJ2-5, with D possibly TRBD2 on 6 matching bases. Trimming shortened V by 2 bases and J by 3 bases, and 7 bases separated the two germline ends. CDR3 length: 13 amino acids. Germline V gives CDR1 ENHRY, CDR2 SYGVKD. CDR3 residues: CAISEEREETQYF. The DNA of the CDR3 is TGTGCCATCAGTGAGGAGCGGGAAGAGACCCAGTACTTC.

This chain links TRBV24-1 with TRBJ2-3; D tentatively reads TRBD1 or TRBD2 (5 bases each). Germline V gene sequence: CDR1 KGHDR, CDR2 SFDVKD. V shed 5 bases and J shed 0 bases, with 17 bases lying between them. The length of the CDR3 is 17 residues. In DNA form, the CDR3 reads TGTGCCACCAGTGCCGTCGCCGGGACGTCTAGCACAGATACGCAGTATTTT. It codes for CATSAVAGTSSTDTQYF.

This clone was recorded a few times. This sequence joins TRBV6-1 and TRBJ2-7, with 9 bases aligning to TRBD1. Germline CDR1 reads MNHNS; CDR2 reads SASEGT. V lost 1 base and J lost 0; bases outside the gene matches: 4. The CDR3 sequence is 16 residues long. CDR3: CASSEVGTGSSYEQYV. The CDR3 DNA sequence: TGTGCCAGCAGTGAAGTGGGGACAGGGAGCTCCTACGAGCAGTACGTC.

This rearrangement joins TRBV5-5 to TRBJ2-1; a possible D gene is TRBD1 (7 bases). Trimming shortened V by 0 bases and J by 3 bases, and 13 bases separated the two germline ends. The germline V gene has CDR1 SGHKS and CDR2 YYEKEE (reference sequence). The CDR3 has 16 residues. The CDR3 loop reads CASSLGGGGLYNEQFF. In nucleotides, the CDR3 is TGTGCCAGCAGCTTGGGTGGAGGGGGCCTCTACAATGAGCAGTTCTTC.

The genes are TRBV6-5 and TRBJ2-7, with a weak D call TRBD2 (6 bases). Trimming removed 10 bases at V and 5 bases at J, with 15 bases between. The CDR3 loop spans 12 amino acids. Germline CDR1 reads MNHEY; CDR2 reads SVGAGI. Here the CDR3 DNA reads TGTGCCACGAGGGAGGTGACAAACGAGCAGTACGTC. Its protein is CATREVTNEQYV.

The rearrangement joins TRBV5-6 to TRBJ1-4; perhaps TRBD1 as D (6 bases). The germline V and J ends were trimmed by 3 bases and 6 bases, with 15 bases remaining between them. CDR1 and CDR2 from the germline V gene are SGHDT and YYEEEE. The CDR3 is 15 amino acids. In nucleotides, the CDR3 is TGTGCCAGCAGCTGGGGGCCCGGTTTGGATGAAAAACTGTTTTTT. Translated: CASSWGPGLDEKLFF.

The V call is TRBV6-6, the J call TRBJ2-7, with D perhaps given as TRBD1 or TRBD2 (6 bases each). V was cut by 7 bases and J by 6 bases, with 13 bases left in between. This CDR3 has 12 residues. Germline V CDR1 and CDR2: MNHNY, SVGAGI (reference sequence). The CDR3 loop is CASNPQGGEQYV. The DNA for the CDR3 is TGTGCCAGCAACCCACAGGGAGGCGAGCAGTACGTC.

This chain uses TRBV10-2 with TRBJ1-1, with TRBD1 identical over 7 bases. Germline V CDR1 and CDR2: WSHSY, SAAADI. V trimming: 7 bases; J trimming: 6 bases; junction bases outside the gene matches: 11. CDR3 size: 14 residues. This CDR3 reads CASTRTGGDAEAFF. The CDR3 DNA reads TGCGCCAGCACTCGGACAGGCGGAGACGCTGAAGCTTTCTTT.

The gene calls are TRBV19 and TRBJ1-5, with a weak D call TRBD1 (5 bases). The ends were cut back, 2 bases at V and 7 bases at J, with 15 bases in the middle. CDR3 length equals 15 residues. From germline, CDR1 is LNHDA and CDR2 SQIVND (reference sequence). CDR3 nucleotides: TGTGCCAGTAGTATAACCAACGGGGCTGGGCAGCCCCAGCATTTT. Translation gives CASSITNGAGQPQHF.

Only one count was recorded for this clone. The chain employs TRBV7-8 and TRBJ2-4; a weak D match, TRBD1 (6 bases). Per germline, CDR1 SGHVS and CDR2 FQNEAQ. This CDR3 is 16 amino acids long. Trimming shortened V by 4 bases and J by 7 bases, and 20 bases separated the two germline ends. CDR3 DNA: TGTGCCAGCAGCTCACAAAAAAACAGGGTCCCGAACATTCAGTACTTC. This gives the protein CASSSQKNRVPNIQYF.

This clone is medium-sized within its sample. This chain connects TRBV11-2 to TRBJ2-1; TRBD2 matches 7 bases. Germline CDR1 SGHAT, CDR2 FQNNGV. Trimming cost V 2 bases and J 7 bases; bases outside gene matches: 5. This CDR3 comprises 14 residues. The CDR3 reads CASSLLGGSNEQFF. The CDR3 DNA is TGTGCCAGCAGCTTATTGGGGGGGTCAAATGAGCAGTTCTTC.

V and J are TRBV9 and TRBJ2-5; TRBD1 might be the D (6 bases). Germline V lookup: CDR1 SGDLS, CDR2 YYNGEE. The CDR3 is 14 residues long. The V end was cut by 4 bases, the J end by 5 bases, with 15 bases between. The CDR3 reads CASSLRGGRETQYF. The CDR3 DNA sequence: TGTGCCAGCAGCCTTCGAGGGGGTCGCGAGACCCAGTACTTC.